This T cell receptor beta chain was retrieved from a study of blood T cell repertoires in COVID-19. The data were produced by immunoSEQ multiplex PCR, yet TCRdb's version contains in-frame clones alone and is incomplete. The sample includes 300,000 to 350,000 clones, approximately 86% of them seen just once. The TCR comes from a man between 18 and 35 years old with active or convalescent COVID-19. The sequencing sample was made of peripheral blood.

This CDR3 is CASSQWGLHNEQFF. CDR3 DNA sequence: TGCGCCAGCAGCCAATGGGGACTACACAATGAGCAGTTCTTC. This chain joins TRBV4-1 and TRBJ2-1; the match to TRBD2 covers 7 bases. Trimming took 2 bases from V and 5 from J; bases not matched to a gene: 3. CDR1 MGHRA and CDR2 YSYEKL come from the germline V gene. This CDR3 contains 14 residues.